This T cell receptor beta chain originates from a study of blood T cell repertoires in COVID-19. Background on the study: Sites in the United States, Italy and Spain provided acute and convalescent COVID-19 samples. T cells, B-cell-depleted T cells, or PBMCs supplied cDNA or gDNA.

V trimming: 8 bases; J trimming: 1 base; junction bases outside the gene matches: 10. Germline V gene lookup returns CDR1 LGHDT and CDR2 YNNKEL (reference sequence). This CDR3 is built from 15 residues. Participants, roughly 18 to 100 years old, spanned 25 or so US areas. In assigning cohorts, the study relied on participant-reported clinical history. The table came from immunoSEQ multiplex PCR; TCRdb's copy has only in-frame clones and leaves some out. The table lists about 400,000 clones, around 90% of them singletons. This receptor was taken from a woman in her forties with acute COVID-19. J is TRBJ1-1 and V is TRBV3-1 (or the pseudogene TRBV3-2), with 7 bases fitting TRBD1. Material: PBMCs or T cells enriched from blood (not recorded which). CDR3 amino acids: CASCKGGQRNTEAFF. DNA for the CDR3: TGTGCCAGCTGCAAGGGGGGACAGAGGAACACTGAAGCTTTCTTT.